This T cell receptor beta chain is drawn from a study of blood T cell repertoires in COVID-19. Looking at the study overall: Samples came from the United States, Italy and Spain, spanning acute and convalescent COVID-19.

V was pared by 4 bases and J by 12 bases, with 13 bases of the junction left unmatched. CDR1 SGHDT and CDR2 YYEEEE come from the germline V gene. CDR3 length: 15 amino acids. Per the original data handling: Nucleated cell counts were estimated from reference gene primer amplification. TCRdb's table, derived via immunoSEQ multiplex PCR, lists solely in-frame clones and lacks some. The DNA gave D and trimming, while V, J and clone size come from that table. This table has roughly 38,000 clones, around 80% appearing once. The source is a man in his 60s in a cohort sampled during active COVID-19. The sample taken for sequencing was peripheral blood. This chain uses TRBV5-6 with TRBJ2-7; 13 bases map to TRBD2. The CDR3 region has the DNA TGTGCCAGCAGCGCGATGCGGACTAGCGGGGGTACGGCGTACTTC. Amino acids: CASSAMRTSGGTAYF.